By share, the clone carrying this T cell receptor beta chain counts as medium-sized (0.01 to 0.1%). CDR1 is SGHRS and CDR2 is YFSETQ in the germline V gene. Losses at the gene ends were 4 bases for V and 1 base for J; bases not matched to a gene: 8. This CDR3 comprises 16 residues. TCRdb independently ran MiXCR on the 5' RACE reads; one entry per CDR3 protein. The repertoire holds 12,000 or so distinct CDR3 sequences, with around 5.4% as singletons. This specimen comes from a study of T cells after yellow fever vaccination. Study at large: The authors sorted the EM, EMRA, CM and Tscm memory subsets using CD3, CD45RA, CCR7 and CD95.

This specimen was PBMCs, either bulk or a sorted T-cell subset (CD4+, CD8+, memory, or dextramer-sorted; not recorded which), taken on the day of the yellow fever booster vaccination. The rearrangement links TRBV5-1 to TRBJ2-5, with 9 nucleotides matching TRBD1. The TCR comes from a man aged 30 to 45 who received the YFV17D yellow fever vaccine. DNA for the CDR3: TGCGCCAGCAGCCAAACAGGGGGCATAGCCCAAGAGACCCAGTACTTC. Protein product: CASSQTGGIAQETQYF.